This T cell receptor beta chain came from a study of a mutant IDH1 vaccine in newly diagnosed glioma. Study details: Vaccinations were initiated 4-6 weeks following radiotherapy alone, or were given together with temozolomide cycles.

Concerning this clone itself: Its antigen is unidentified.

Data came from immunoSEQ multiplex PCR; TCRdb stores just in-frame clones and leaves some out. This sample has 65,000 or so clones, with approximately 81% found just once. The time point here: week 23, last vaccination. What each vaccine dose contained was 300 ug of mutant IDH1 20-mer peptide, accompanied by topical imiquimod. The CDR3 consists of 17 residues. With V trimmed by 5 bases and J by 0 bases, 6 bases remained unmatched. Germline-derived CDR1 and CDR2 are SSHAT and FNYEAQ (reference sequence). The chain uses TRBV7-7 and TRBJ2-2, with 10 positions matching TRBD2. Sample: PBMCs, taken from a glioma patient whose treatment included an IDH1 peptide vaccine. This clonotype originated in a man aged 30 to 39 with glioma. CDR3 bases: TGTGCCAGCAGCCTCCTAGCGGGGGCGACGAACACCGGGGAGCTGTTTTTT. Translating gives CASSLLAGATNTGELFF.